Sequencing of this TCR beta chain was carried out in a study of PD-L1 blockade in urothelial cancer. On the study more broadly: Beginning in about 2014, patients received atezolizumab, given as 1,200 mg intravenously every 3 weeks. About 90% of the 29 patients were men whose urothelial cancer was bladder-origin. Whole-study results and caveats: Clones that were tumor-associated expanded more in the blood of durable-benefit patients at 3 weeks.

This CDR3 has 18 residues. Germline V gene data show CDR1 as MNHGY and CDR2 as SAAAGT. V lost 0 bases and J 3 bases, leaving 20 bases between the germline ends. With regard to this clone: Its antigen is still unknown.

Measured with immunoSEQ multiplex PCR; TCRdb has only the in-frame clones, and not every one. The sample shows fewer than 2,000 clones, approximately 34% of them seen only once. The TCR was taken from a man between 50 and 59 years old with urothelial cancer. The chain combines TRBV6-8 with TRBJ1-1; unclear D gene. Source: tumor tissue, taken before atezolizumab (anti-PD-L1) treatment. The CDR3 nucleotides are TGTGCCAGCAGTTACTCTTTCTCTACAGCCCGACGGGACACTGAAGCTTTCTTT. Translated, it gives CASSYSFSTARRDTEAFF.